The present entry profiles one T cell receptor (beta chain) with its context. Its antigen remains unidentified. This entry comes from a study of T-cell memory formation after mild COVID-19. Study-wide context: Clusters of TCRs were largely donor specific.

5'RACE primed from the constant segment yielded TCR alpha and TCR beta cDNA libraries bearing sample barcodes and UMIs. TCRdb fed the 5' RACE reads into MiXCR, producing one record per CDR3 protein. The table lists around 180,000 distinct CDR3 sequences, roughly 20% of them singletons. Germline CDR1 is LNHDA and CDR2 is SQIVND (reference sequence). There are 14 residues in the CDR3. J gave up 2 bases and V 4 bases, and 5 bases lay outside the gene matches. General study points: Of the contracting clones, CD4+ ones lay mainly in CM and EM, and CD8+ ones in EMRA. While clones contracting from day 15 to 85 were balanced between CD4 and CD8, later expanders leaned CD4+.

The V and J genes are TRBV19 and TRBJ2-7; 7 positions agree with TRBD1. The TCR was taken from a man younger than 30 who had mild COVID-19 (a few samples of this study predate the infection). Cell type and time point are not known. Source material: PBMCs or a T cell subset sorted from them (not recorded which). CDR3 sequence reads: CASSRGQVAYEQYF. DNA of the CDR3: TGTGCCAGTAGTAGAGGACAGGTGGCCTACGAGCAGTACTTC.